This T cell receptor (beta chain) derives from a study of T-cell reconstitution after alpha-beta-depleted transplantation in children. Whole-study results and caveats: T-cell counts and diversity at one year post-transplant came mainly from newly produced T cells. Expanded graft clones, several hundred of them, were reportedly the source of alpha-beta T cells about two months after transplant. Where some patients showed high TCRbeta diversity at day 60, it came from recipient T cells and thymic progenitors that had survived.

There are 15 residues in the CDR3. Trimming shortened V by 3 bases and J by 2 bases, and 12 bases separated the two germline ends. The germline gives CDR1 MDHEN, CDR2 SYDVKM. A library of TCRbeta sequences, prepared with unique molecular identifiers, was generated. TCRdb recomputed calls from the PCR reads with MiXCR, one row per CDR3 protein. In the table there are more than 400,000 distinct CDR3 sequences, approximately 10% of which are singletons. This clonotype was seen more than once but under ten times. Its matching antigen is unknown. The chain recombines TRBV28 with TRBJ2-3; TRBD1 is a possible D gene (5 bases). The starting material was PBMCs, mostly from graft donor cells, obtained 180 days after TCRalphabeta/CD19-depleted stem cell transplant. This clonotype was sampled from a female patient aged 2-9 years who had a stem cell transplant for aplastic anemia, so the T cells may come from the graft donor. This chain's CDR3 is CASSFEDTTTDTQYF. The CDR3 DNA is TGTGCCAGCAGTTTTGAGGACACCACCACAGATACGCAGTATTTT.